Each of the 20 T cell receptor beta chains below was sequenced from the same sample in a study of blood T cell repertoires in COVID-19. Sequencing was performed with immunoSEQ multiplex PCR; in TCRdb, only in-frame clones are kept and a portion is missing. The sample includes hundreds of thousands of clones, roughly nine tenths of them seen just once. The specimen was PBMCs or T cells enriched from blood (not recorded which). The origin of the receptors is a man aged 55-75 years who had recovered from COVID-19.

The chain carries TRBV6-5 and TRBJ1-5, with 7 bases lining up with TRBD1. V lost 4 bases to trimming and J lost 5 bases; unmatched junction nucleotides: 8. The CDR3 contains 15 residues. Per germline, CDR1 MNHEY and CDR2 SVGAGI. The CDR3 protein is CASSFNRGKDQPQHF. The CDR3 nucleotides read TGTGCCAGCAGTTTCAACAGGGGTAAGGATCAGCCCCAGCATTTT.

J is TRBJ1-2 and V is TRBV7-2; D might be TRBD1 (5 bases). Germline V gene lookup returns CDR1 SGHTA and CDR2 FQGNSA. Trimming removed 3 bases at V and 3 bases at J, with 14 bases between. CDR3 length equals 15 residues. This CDR3 is CASSLVQGADYGYTF. CDR3 nucleotides: TGTGCCAGCAGCTTGGTTCAGGGCGCCGACTATGGCTACACCTTC. The complete variable domain, with remaining parts taken from reference TRBV7-2 and TRBJ1-2, reads GAGVSQSPSNKVTEKGKDVELRCDPISGHTALYWYRQSLGQGLEFLIYFQGNSAPDKSGLPSDRFSAERTGGSVSTLTIQRTQQEDSAVYLCASSLVQGADYGYTFGSGTRLTVV.

The chain is built from TRBV18 and TRBJ1-4; the D gene is possibly TRBD1 (5 bases). Germline V gene data show CDR1 as KGHSH and CDR2 as LQKENI. The CDR3 sequence is 15 residues long. V gave up 4 bases and J gave up 0 bases, with 9 bases separating them. The DNA for the CDR3 is TGTGCCAGCTCACTTCGGGGGGCAACTAATGAAAAACTGTTTTTT. The encoded protein is CASSLRGATNEKLFF.

The chain joins TRBV4-3 to TRBJ2-1; 8 bases map to TRBD2. The CDR3 consists of 19 residues. Per the germline V gene, CDR1 is LGHNA and CDR2 is YSLEER. With V trimmed by 2 bases and J by 0 bases, 12 bases remained unmatched. The CDR3 coding sequence is TGCGCCAGCAGCCAAAGGTGGTTCGCGGGGGGTAGCTCCTACAATGAGCAGTTCTTC. Encoded protein: CASSQRWFAGGSSYNEQFF.

This chain joins TRBV6-5 and TRBJ2-7; tentatively, D is TRBD1 (5 bases). There are 12 residues in the CDR3. The ends were cut back, 4 bases at V and 3 bases at J, with 7 bases in the middle. The V gene's germline CDR1 is MNHEY and CDR2 SVGAGI. CDR3 bases: TGTGCCAGCAGTTTTCAGGGCTACGAGCAGTACTTC. It codes for CASSFQGYEQYF.

The chain combines TRBV6-5 with TRBJ2-3; 8 bases are a match to TRBD2. J lost 5 bases, V lost 4 bases, and 8 bases had no gene match. The CDR3 has 15 residues. The germline gives CDR1 MNHEY, CDR2 SVGAGI. The CDR3 reads CASSFSGGPGDTQYF. The CDR3 nucleotides read TGTGCCAGCAGTTTTTCGGGAGGGCCAGGAGATACGCAGTATTTT.

The rearrangement links TRBV5-1 to TRBJ1-1; no clear D. The germline gives CDR1 SGHRS, CDR2 YFSETQ. The CDR3 covers 15 residues. Trimming pared 4 bases from V and 4 bases from J, leaving 17 bases between. The CDR3 reads CASSIRAEVGTEAFF. CDR3 bases: TGCGCCAGCAGCATACGGGCGGAGGTTGGCACTGAAGCTTTCTTT. The whole variable domain, remainder taken from reference TRBV5-1 and TRBJ1-1, is KAGVTQTPRYLIKTRGQQVTLSCSPISGHRSVSWYQQTPGQGLQFLFEYFSETQRNKGNFPGRFSGRQFSNSRSEMNVSTLELGDSALYLCASSIRAEVGTEAFFGQGTRLTVV.

The chain employs TRBV6-1 and TRBJ1-1; tentatively, D is TRBD1 (6 bases). Trimming removed 2 bases at V and 5 bases at J, with 18 bases between. Germline CDR1 and CDR2: MNHNS and SASEGT. The CDR3 has 16 amino acids. The CDR3 spells CASSEFRDIEYTEAFF. The DNA for the CDR3 is TGTGCCAGCAGTGAATTTAGGGACATAGAGTATACTGAAGCTTTCTTT.

J is TRBJ2-5 and V is TRBV4-1; 11 nucleotides line up with TRBD2. Trimming removed 4 bases from V and 2 bases from J; junction bases left unmatched: 9. The CDR3 extends over 17 amino acids. Germline loops: CDR1 MGHRA, CDR2 YSYEKL. The CDR3 DNA follows: TGCGCCAGCAGCCTTAGGGTAGCGGGAGGGGGACAAGAGACCCAGTACTTC. Amino acids: CASSLRVAGGGQETQYF.

The chain couples TRBV7-2 to TRBJ1-6; D is perhaps TRBD1 (6 bases). In germline, CDR1 is SGHTA, CDR2 FQGNSA. The ends were cut back, 2 bases at V and 6 bases at J, with 11 bases in the middle. The CDR3 extends over 15 amino acids. This CDR3 is CASSLSWDTNSPLHF. For the CDR3, the DNA is TGTGCCAGCAGCTTAAGTTGGGACACTAATTCACCCCTCCACTTT. The complete variable domain, with remaining parts taken from reference TRBV7-2 and TRBJ1-6, reads GAGVSQSPSNKVTEKGKDVELRCDPISGHTALYWYRQSLGQGLEFLIYFQGNSAPDKSGLPSDRFSAERTGGSVSTLTIQRTQQEDSAVYLCASSLSWDTNSPLHFGNGTRLTVT.

The chain has TRBV7-3 and TRBJ2-5; 12 bases map to TRBD2. This CDR3 is built from 17 residues. V was clipped by 5 bases and J by 0 bases; unmatched bases: 7. Per germline, CDR1 SGHTA and CDR2 FQGTGA. CDR3 DNA: TGTGCCAGCAGCGCTAGCGGGGGGGCCCGGTACCAAGAGACCCAGTACTTC. Protein: CASSASGGARYQETQYF.

This clone came up once. The chain joins TRBV13 to TRBJ1-3; possible D gene TRBD1, 5 bases. The V and J ends lost 0 bases and 4 bases respectively, with 16 bases between them. The CDR3 loop spans 17 amino acids. Per the germline V gene, CDR1 is PRHDT and CDR2 is FYEKMQ (reference sequence). CDR3 sequence (DNA): TGTGCCAGCAGCTTAGGCACAAGGTGGCAGGGAGGAAACACCATATATTTT. The encoded protein is CASSLGTRWQGGNTIYF.

The genes are TRBV7-9 and TRBJ2-1, with a weak D call TRBD2 (5 bases). Germline V lookup: CDR1 SEHNR, CDR2 FQNEAQ (reference sequence). V lost 2 bases and J 6 bases, leaving 26 bases between the germline ends. This CDR3 is built from 19 residues. The CDR3 DNA reads TGTGCCAGCAGCTTATTTTTTCGGTGGGCGGGCCCGCGCGGCAATGAGCAGTTCTTC. It codes for CASSLFFRWAGPRGNEQFF.

The CDR3, as DNA: TGTGCCATCAGTTGGGGGGCAGATACGCAGTATTTT. This codes for CAISWGADTQYF. V and J are TRBV10-3 and TRBJ2-3; D is possibly TRBD2 (6 bases). Germline CDR1 reads ENHRY; CDR2 reads SYGVKD. The CDR3 runs to 12 residues. V lost 5 bases and J 4 bases, leaving 7 bases between the germline ends.

V gene TRBV4-3 combines with J gene TRBJ2-3; D uncertain. The germline V gene encodes CDR1 LGHNA and CDR2 YSLEER. V was clipped by 1 base and J by 3 bases, with 8 bases between them. The CDR3 is made up of 14 amino acids. This CDR3 reads CASSQGHSTDTQYF. CDR3 nucleotide sequence: TGCGCCAGCAGCCAAGGTCACAGTACAGATACGCAGTATTTT.

The chain joins TRBV6-5 to TRBJ2-7; a weak D match, TRBD1 (6 bases). V was cut by 2 bases and J by 7 bases, with 12 bases left in between. The length of the CDR3 is 13 residues. CDR1 MNHEY and CDR2 SVGAGI come from the germline V gene. The CDR3 DNA reads TGTGCCAGCAGTTACGGACAGTCCTCTGAGCAGTACTTC. Amino acids: CASSYGQSSEQYF.

V usage is TRBV9 and J usage is TRBJ1-4; the match to TRBD1 covers 8 bases. The CDR3 sequence is 15 residues long. Germline assignment: CDR1 SGDLS and CDR2 YYNGEE. With V trimmed by 2 bases and J by 8 bases, 8 bases remained unmatched. The CDR3 DNA sequence: TGTGCCAGCAGCGTGTTACAGGGGGTAAACGAAAAACTGTTTTTT. Its translation: CASSVLQGVNEKLFF.

The DNA of the CDR3 is TGTGCCAGCAGCTTAGAATCAGTCGTCGGACAGGGGGCCAGGAACATTCAGTACTTC. Amino acid sequence: CASSLESVVGQGARNIQYF. This chain links TRBV13 with TRBJ2-4, with 11 bases matching TRBD1. Germline values: CDR1 PRHDT, CDR2 FYEKMQ (reference sequence). V gave up 1 base and J gave up 7 bases; unmatched junction bases: 15. The CDR3 contains 19 residues.

The chain carries TRBV19 and TRBJ2-7; D is ambiguous. Germline CDR1 and CDR2: LNHDA and SQIVND (reference sequence). CDR3 size: 11 residues. V gave up 5 bases and J gave up 3 bases, with 5 bases separating them. The CDR3, as DNA: TGTGCCAGTAGTTCATTCTACGAGCAGTACTTC. It translates to CASSSFYEQYF.

A single count supports this clone. V is TRBV4-1 and J is TRBJ1-6; the D gene is possibly TRBD1 (6 bases). CDR1 and CDR2 (germline): MGHRA, YSYEKL. Trimming stripped 3 bases from V and 11 bases from J, with 20 bases between. This CDR3 contains 16 residues. CDR3 DNA: TGCGCCAGCAGCCAGAAGGGACAACAAATAGGGGCACCCCTCCACTTT. This codes for CASSQKGQQIGAPLHF.